One sample yielded the 24 T cell receptor beta chains listed below, sequenced in a study of T-cell memory formation after mild COVID-19. TCRdb called the 5' RACE reads again in MiXCR, with one record for every CDR3 protein. There are more than 300,000 distinct CDR3 sequences in the sample; around 15% occur only once, and under 25% lies in the top ten. The sequencing input was PBMCs or a T cell subset sorted from them (not recorded which). The receptor set was obtained from a man younger than 35 who had mild COVID-19 (a few samples of this study predate the infection). Cell type and time point are not known.

The chain recombines TRBV18 with TRBJ2-5; D is undetermined. V lost 6 bases and J 4 bases, leaving 12 bases between the germline ends. Germline CDR1 is KGHSH and CDR2 is LQKENI. This CDR3 has 13 residues. DNA for the CDR3: TGTGCCAGCTCCATAGCAACCCGAGAGACCCAGTACTTC. Its protein is CASSIATRETQYF.

This clonotype was seen a handful of times. The V gene is TRBV6-2 or TRBV6-3, the J gene TRBJ2-3, with 9 bases that match TRBD1. V trimming: 8 bases; J trimming: 3 bases; junction bases outside the gene matches: 9. The CDR3 has 15 residues. Germline V CDR1 and CDR2: MNHEY, SVGEGT. The CDR3 loop reads CASRTTGGKTDTQYF. The CDR3 DNA reads TGTGCCAGCCGGACCACAGGGGGCAAGACAGATACGCAGTATTTT.

The chain employs TRBV27 and TRBJ2-2; weak D call: TRBD2 (6 bases). Looked up from germline, CDR1 is MNHEY and CDR2 is SMNVEV (reference sequence). This CDR3 contains 15 residues. Deletions cut 5 bases from V and 6 bases from J, with 16 bases between. The CDR3 here is CASSPRDFGPGELFF. Here the CDR3 DNA reads TGTGCCAGCAGTCCCCGGGACTTCGGACCCGGGGAGCTGTTTTTT.

This clonotype has just a few counts. J is TRBJ1-2 and V is TRBV4-3; no clear D gene. The CDR3 sequence is 15 residues long. The germline V gene encodes CDR1 LGHNA and CDR2 YSLEER. The germline V and J ends were trimmed by 3 bases and 2 bases, with 13 bases remaining between them. The CDR3: CASSQRIASNYGYTF. The CDR3 region has the DNA TGCGCCAGCAGCCAGAGGATAGCCTCCAACTATGGCTACACCTTC.

This clonotype was detected a few times. V usage is TRBV4-3 and J usage is TRBJ2-6; unclear D gene. CDR1 LGHNA and CDR2 YSLEER come from the germline V gene. The CDR3 is 14 residues long. Trimming took off 3 bases at V and 10 bases at J, with 13 bases between the two ends. The CDR3 protein is CASSQTAQGNVLTF. The CDR3 nucleotides are TGCGCCAGCAGCCAGACGGCCCAAGGGAACGTCCTGACTTTC.

The V and J genes are TRBV3-1 and TRBJ2-2; no definite D call. V lost 0 bases, J lost 7 bases, and 9 bases lay in between. CDR1 and CDR2 from the germline V gene are LGHDT and YNNKEL (reference sequence). This CDR3 region has 14 residues. The CDR3 nucleotides are TGTGCCAGCAGCCAAGAAGGTTGGCGCGGGGAGCTGTTTTTT. Protein: CASSQEGWRGELFF.

This clonotype has just a few counts. The gene calls are TRBV7-9 and TRBJ1-4; D not certain. V was cut by 1 base and J by 4 bases, with 10 bases left in between. Per germline, CDR1 SEHNR and CDR2 FQNEAQ (reference sequence). The CDR3 extends over 15 amino acids. CDR3 in amino acids: CASSLEVTINEKLFF. The CDR3 coding sequence is TGTGCCAGCAGCTTAGAGGTTACCATTAATGAAAAACTGTTTTTT.

This clonotype was picked up a small number of times. V usage is TRBV2 and J usage is TRBJ2-5; D ambiguous. CDR1 SNHLY and CDR2 FYNNEI come from the germline V gene. The V end was cut by 8 bases, the J end by 2 bases, with 9 bases between. This CDR3 comprises 12 residues. CDR3 residues: CASAPRQETQYF. CDR3 coding DNA: TGTGCCAGCGCCCCTCGTCAAGAGACCCAGTACTTC.

Ten or more counts support this clonotype. The genes are TRBV5-1 and TRBJ2-7, with a weak D call TRBD2 (5 bases). V gave up 0 bases and J gave up 3 bases, with 16 bases separating them. The germline V gene encodes CDR1 SGHRS and CDR2 YFSETQ. This CDR3 region has 16 residues. Here the CDR3 reads CASSLVSGEGIYEQYF. In DNA form, the CDR3 reads TGCGCCAGCAGCTTGGTGTCCGGGGAAGGGATCTACGAGCAGTACTTC.

This clonotype was seen a handful of times. The rearrangement links TRBV5-1 to TRBJ2-2, with D hard to call. CDR1 SGHRS and CDR2 YFSETQ come from the germline V gene. V was clipped by 5 bases and J by 2 bases, with 10 bases between them. The CDR3 consists of 14 residues. CDR3 amino acids: CASREQTNTGELFF. CDR3 nucleotides: TGCGCCAGCAGAGAACAGACAAACACCGGGGAGCTGTTTTTT.

The sample holds a few counts of this clonotype. V is TRBV4-1 and J is TRBJ2-2; D may match TRBD1 or TRBD2 (5 bases each). With 3 bases removed from V and 0 bases from J, the gap between germline ends came to 8 bases. This CDR3 region has 15 residues. Germline CDR1 and CDR2: MGHRA and YSYEKL. DNA of the CDR3: TGCGCCAGCAGCCAGGGGGTAGCGAACACCGGGGAGCTGTTTTTT. As protein: CASSQGVANTGELFF.

There are a few counts of this clonotype. The CDR3 coding sequence is TGTGCCAGTAGTATAGTCGGAGCCAAAAACATTCAGTACTTC. The encoded protein is CASSIVGAKNIQYF. The chain employs TRBV19 and TRBJ2-4; unclear D gene. The CDR3 contains 14 residues. Trimming left V 1 base short and J 0 bases short, with 4 bases between. Germline lookup yields CDR1 LNHDA and CDR2 SQIVND (reference sequence).

This clonotype was picked up a small number of times. J is TRBJ2-4 and V is TRBV7-2; either TRBD1 or TRBD2 may fit D (7 bases each). CDR1 is SGHTA, CDR2 FQGNSA, per germline. CDR3 length: 16 residues. Trimming left V 5 bases short and J 0 bases short, with 14 bases between. CDR3 sequence: CASSPGGGLAKNIQYF. DNA for the CDR3: TGTGCCAGCAGCCCAGGGGGGGGGCTAGCCAAAAACATTCAGTACTTC.

This chain uses TRBV20-1 with TRBJ2-3, with 14 bases lining up with TRBD2. The CDR3 loop spans 14 amino acids. Germline assignment: CDR1 DFQATT and CDR2 SNEGSKA (reference sequence). Germline trimming cut 6 bases from V and 6 bases from J; bases unmatched to any gene: 5. The CDR3 is CSALTSGGADTQYF. The DNA of the CDR3 is TGCAGTGCCCTGACTAGCGGGGGGGCGGATACGCAGTATTTT.

The chain joins TRBV11-3 to TRBJ2-1; 8 bases align to TRBD1. This CDR3 contains 17 residues. V lost 5 bases and J lost 3; bases outside the gene matches: 12. CDR1 and CDR2 (germline): SGHNT, YENEEA. Here the CDR3 DNA reads TGTGCCAGCAGCACGAAATCCGGGACAGGCCGCTACAATGAGCAGTTCTTC. It yields the protein CASSTKSGTGRYNEQFF.

This chain links TRBV29-1 with TRBJ1-2, with D unclear. CDR3 length: 13 amino acids. The V gene's germline CDR1 is SQVTM and CDR2 ANQGSEA. The V and J ends lost 0 bases and 8 bases respectively, with 13 bases between them. The CDR3 spells CSVEEWTSGGYTF. The CDR3 coding sequence is TGCAGCGTTGAAGAGTGGACTTCTGGAGGCTACACCTTC.

This clonotype was seen once. The chain uses TRBV7-3 and TRBJ2-6, with 10 positions matching TRBD2. The CDR3 spans 18 residues. Germline lookup yields CDR1 SGHTA and CDR2 FQGTGA. V shed 3 bases, J shed 0 bases, and the junction held 5 bases outside the gene matches. Here the CDR3 DNA reads TGTGCCAGCAGCTTGCTAGCGGGGGATATCTCTGGGGCCAACGTCCTGACTTTC. Translation: CASSLLAGDISGANVLTF.

The chain has TRBV12-3 or TRBV12-4 and TRBJ1-4; D remains unclear. The ends were cut back, 4 bases at V and 7 bases at J, with 10 bases in the middle. This CDR3 spans 13 amino acids. The CDR3 bases are TGTGCCAGCAGTTCGTCCGGGTTTGAAAAACTGTTTTTT. Its protein product is CASSSSGFEKLFF.

Many counts were recorded for this clonotype. The rearrangement joins TRBV6-1 to TRBJ2-1; 7 nucleotides line up with TRBD2. The CDR3 totals 13 residues. Losses at the gene ends were 2 bases for V and 9 bases for J; bases not matched to a gene: 4. Germline assignment: CDR1 MNHNS and CDR2 SASEGT. DNA for the CDR3: TGTGCCAGCAGTGAACCCCCGGGAGGTGAGCAGTTCTTC. Translated, it gives CASSEPPGGEQFF.

This clonotype was picked up a small number of times. The chain combines TRBV12-3 or TRBV12-4 with TRBJ2-5; 7 bases agree with TRBD1. Trimming took 4 bases from V and 4 from J; bases not matched to a gene: 6. This CDR3 spans 14 amino acids. This CDR3 reads CASSSDRVGETQYF. The CDR3 DNA sequence: TGTGCCAGCAGTTCCGACAGGGTTGGAGAGACCCAGTACTTC.

This clonotype was counted between two and nine times. This rearrangement joins TRBV28 to TRBJ1-1; 11 bases agree with TRBD1. V dropped 4 bases and J dropped 9; count of bases not matched to a gene: 7. Germline V CDR1 and CDR2: MDHEN, SYDVKM. The length of the CDR3 is 14 residues. CDR3 in amino acids: CASSSPDRGPKAFF. The CDR3 region has the DNA TGTGCCAGCAGTTCCCCGGACAGGGGGCCTAAAGCTTTCTTT.

This clonotype was seen a few times. The rearrangement joins TRBV24-1 to TRBJ1-1; D gene unclear. Germline CDR1 is KGHDR and CDR2 is SFDVKD. The CDR3 length is 13 residues. Trimming cost V 5 bases and J 1 base, with 7 bases left between them. Here the CDR3 reads CATSVHQNTEAFF. In nucleotides, the CDR3 is TGTGCCACCAGTGTACACCAGAACACTGAAGCTTTCTTT.

The CDR3 coding sequence is TGTGCCAGCAGCTTAGGCCGCTCCGGGAAGACCCAGTACTTC. It translates to CASSLGRSGKTQYF. The chain has TRBV7-8 and TRBJ2-5; a possible D gene is TRBD2 (5 bases). CDR1 is SGHVS, CDR2 FQNEAQ, per germline. V was clipped by 1 base and J by 6 bases, with 12 bases between them. This CDR3 spans 14 amino acids.

This clonotype was picked up a small number of times. The V gene is TRBV12-3 or TRBV12-4, the J gene TRBJ1-1; maybe TRBD1 (5 bases). V lost 2 bases and J 3 bases, leaving 19 bases between the germline ends. The CDR3 is 17 amino acids. DNA of the CDR3: TGTGCCAGCAGTTTATCGGGGCTCGGAGGTCATGACACTGAAGCTTTCTTT. Translation gives CASSLSGLGGHDTEAFF.